This is a list of T cell receptor beta chains from one sample in a study of OX40 agonist ivuxolimab in advanced cancers. Clones were read by immunoSEQ multiplex PCR, and TCRdb kept only the in-frame ones, dropping some. Of approximately 68,000 clones listed, more than 85% were seen once; the top ten hold 0.8% to 1.2%. Sample: CD4+ or CD8+ T cells sorted from blood, taken in a trial of the OX40 agonist ivuxolimab. The receptors originated from an adult with an advanced solid tumor such as melanoma, head and neck, liver or kidney cancer. Both conserved end residues are part of each CDR3. The D gene is left open where the match is weak. Size tells how often a clone was seen (once, few, many) or the class of an expanded clone, and some rows leave it out.

cdr3_aa,cdr3_nt,clone_size,d_call,v_call,j_call
CASSSRTNTEAFF,TGCGCCAGCAGCTCCAGGACGAACACTGAAGCTTTCTTT,.,.,TRBV5-1,TRBJ1-1
CASSLGTGADYGYTF,TGTGCCAGCAGCTTAGGGACAGGGGCGGACTATGGCTACACCTTC,.,TRBD1,TRBV7-9,TRBJ1-2
CASSLAGRLNTEAFF,TGTGCCAGCAGCTTAGCGGGCAGGTTGAACACTGAAGCTTTCTTT,.,.,TRBV7-9,TRBJ1-1
CASSLNSLAGYTGELFF,TGTGCCAGCTCTCTCAACTCCCTAGCGGGATACACCGGGGAGCTGTTTTTT,.,TRBD2,TRBV18,TRBJ2-2
CASSPGTSPYNEQFF,TGTGCCAGCAGTCCCGGGACTAGCCCTTACAATGAGCAGTTCTTC,few,TRBD2,TRBV2,TRBJ2-1
CASSVARGVMVEAWGYTF,TGTGCCAGCAGCGTAGCCAGGGGGGTGATGGTAGAGGCGTGGGGCTACACCTTC,.,TRBD1,TRBV9,TRBJ1-2
CAWSPKETQYF,TGTGCCTGGAGTCCGAAGGAGACCCAGTACTTC,.,.,TRBV30,TRBJ2-5
CAWKTGGAPMNTEAFF,TGTGCCTGGAAAACCGGGGGGGCTCCAATGAACACTGAAGCTTTCTTT,.,.,TRBV30,TRBJ1-1
CSARGEVEQYF,TGCAGTGCTAGGGGGGAGGTCGAGCAGTACTTC,.,.,TRBV20-1,TRBJ2-7
CASSGQYGYTF,TGTGCCAGCAGCGGCCAGTATGGCTACACCTTC,.,.,TRBV6-4,TRBJ1-2
CASSLELFNEQFF,TGTGCCAGCAGCTTGGAACTGTTCAATGAGCAGTTCTTC,.,.,TRBV5-5,TRBJ2-1
CASSLVARVGYEQYF,TGCGCCAGCAGCTTGGTGGCACGCGTCGGTTACGAGCAGTACTTC,.,.,TRBV5-1,TRBJ2-7
CSAQTGAVENTIYF,TGCAGCGCCCAAACAGGGGCGGTGGAGAACACCATATATTTT,.,TRBD1,TRBV29-1,TRBJ1-3
CASREIPGGEKLFF,TGCGCCAGCAGAGAGATTCCGGGAGGGGAAAAACTGTTTTTT,.,.,TRBV5-1,TRBJ1-4
CASSLSPGLRGNEQFF,TGTGCCAGCAGTTTATCCCCGGGACTTAGAGGCAATGAGCAGTTCTTC,.,.,TRBV27,TRBJ2-1
CASSYRGVNTEAFF,TGTGCCAGCAGTTACAGGGGCGTAAACACTGAAGCTTTCTTT,.,.,TRBV6-6,TRBJ1-1
CASNYGPGETQYF,TGTGCCAGCAACTACGGACCGGGAGAGACCCAGTACTTC,few,.,TRBV6-6,TRBJ2-5
CASTLGVRQTEAFF,TGTGCCAGTACCCTAGGGGTTCGACAGACTGAAGCTTTCTTT,few,.,TRBV19,TRBJ1-1
CASSLISGGELFF,TGTGCCAGCAGCTTAATATCGGGTGGGGAGCTGTTTTTT,.,.,TRBV7-2,TRBJ2-2
CASSAPRGYEQYF,TGTGCCAGCAGCGCACCCAGGGGCTACGAGCAGTACTTC,.,.,TRBV11-2,TRBJ2-7
CASSYSITSNSPLHF,TGTGCCAGCAGTTACTCGATTACCTCTAATTCACCCCTCCACTTT,few,.,TRBV6-5,TRBJ1-6
CASSLVDRGRETQYF,TGTGCCAGCAGCTTAGTGGACAGGGGGCGAGAGACCCAGTACTTC,.,TRBD1,TRBV7-8,TRBJ2-5
CASSRREDTGELFF,TGTGCCAGCTCACGAAGGGAGGACACCGGGGAGCTGTTTTTT,.,.,TRBV18,TRBJ2-2
CASRPGHSTDTQYF,TGTGCCAGCCGACCGGGACACAGCACAGATACGCAGTATTTT,.,.,TRBV2,TRBJ2-3
CASSVVLAGVYNEQFF,TGTGCCAGCAGCGTAGTACTAGCGGGGGTCTACAATGAGCAGTTCTTC,once,TRBD2,TRBV9,TRBJ2-1
CASSQAPTNEKLFF,TGCGCCAGCAGCCAAGCTCCAACTAATGAAAAACTGTTTTTT,.,.,TRBV4-1,TRBJ1-4
CASSYTGSNEKLFF,TGTGCCAGCAGTTACACAGGGTCTAATGAAAAACTGTTTTTT,.,.,TRBV6-6,TRBJ1-4
CASIDPGLNTEAFF,TGCGCCAGCATAGATCCTGGGTTGAACACTGAAGCTTTCTTT,.,.,TRBV5-1,TRBJ1-1
CASSSPGANVLTF,TGCGCCAGCAGCAGTCCTGGGGCCAACGTCCTGACTTTC,.,.,TRBV4-1,TRBJ2-6